The 21 T cell receptor beta chains reported below all come from one sample, sequenced in a study of human T cells and chemical hapten exposure. Using its own MiXCR run on the RACE reads, TCRdb lists one record per CDR3 protein. The table lists under 110,000 distinct CDR3 sequences, roughly an eighth of them singletons, with roughly 1.5% in the top ten. Time point: pre-sensitization, week 0. Treatment specified: therapeutic diphenylcyclopropenone sensitization with weekly scalp DPC. The material sequenced was whole blood, taken in connection with sensitization to the hapten diphenylcyclopropenone (DPC). Receptors were obtained from a woman aged 45-60 years with alopecia areata. Some clones in this sample may be carry-over from other donors' samples.

This clonotype showed up many times. This sequence joins TRBV7-8 and TRBJ2-1, with D possibly matching TRBD2 (5 bases). The CDR3 consists of 12 residues. Germline values: CDR1 SGHVS, CDR2 FQNEAQ. V lost 2 bases, J lost 9 bases, and 8 bases lay in between. In nucleotides, the CDR3 is TGTGCCAGCAGCTTACGCGGAGGTGAGCAGTTCTTC. This encodes CASSLRGGEQFF.

The rearrangement joins TRBV29-1 to TRBJ1-2; D uncertain. This CDR3 has 12 residues. CDR1 SQVTM and CDR2 ANQGSEA come from the germline V gene. Trimming shortened V by 7 bases and J by 6 bases, and 15 bases separated the two germline ends. The CDR3 coding sequence is TGCAGCGCAGCCCGGACTGATCATGGCTACACCTTC. It translates to CSAARTDHGYTF.

This sequence joins TRBV9 and TRBJ2-1; TRBD2 aligns across 9 bases. CDR1 and CDR2 from the germline V gene are SGDLS and YYNGEE. The CDR3 has 17 amino acids. J was trimmed by 4 bases and V by 0 bases; bases with no gene match: 8. DNA for the CDR3: TGTGCCAGCAGCGTAGGGCTAGCGGGGAAGGTATACAATGAGCAGTTCTTC. The encoded protein is CASSVGLAGKVYNEQFF.

This clonotype was counted at least ten times. V gene TRBV5-4 combines with J gene TRBJ2-1, with TRBD1 as a possible D gene (6 bases). This CDR3 spans 13 amino acids. V was shortened by 3 bases and J by 9 bases, with 13 bases between the two germline ends. The germline V gene encodes CDR1 SGHNT and CDR2 YYREEE (reference sequence). CDR3 nucleotides: TGTGCCAGCAGCTGGGGGCCTCTCAGTGAGCAGTTCTTC. Translating gives CASSWGPLSEQFF.

J is TRBJ2-3 and V is TRBV3-1, with D unclear. The V end lost 0 bases, the J end lost 4 bases, and 5 bases lay between the germline ends. CDR3 size: 13 residues. Per germline, CDR1 LGHDT and CDR2 YNNKEL (reference sequence). The CDR3 reads CASSQEGADTQYF. Written as DNA, the CDR3 is TGTGCCAGCAGCCAAGAGGGCGCAGATACGCAGTATTTT.

This clonotype was seen only a few times. V usage is TRBV5-1 and J usage is TRBJ1-6; D ambiguous. The CDR3 covers 18 residues. V was pared by 0 bases and J by 0 bases, with 13 bases between. CDR1 and CDR2 from the germline V gene are SGHRS and YFSETQ. The DNA of the CDR3 is TGCGCCAGCAGCTTGGCCGGTGCGGGGAGCTCCTATAATTCACCCCTCCACTTT. This translates into CASSLAGAGSSYNSPLHF.

CDR3 in DNA: TGTGCCAGCGGTAGCGGCTCACAAGAGACCCAGTACTTC. It yields the protein CASGSGSQETQYF. The chain employs TRBV28 and TRBJ2-5, with D tentatively TRBD2 (6 bases). V was pared by 8 bases and J by 2 bases, with 12 bases between. Germline V CDR1 and CDR2: MDHEN, SYDVKM. CDR3 length: 13 amino acids.

V gene TRBV5-1 combines with J gene TRBJ2-7; D unresolved. Trimming took off 4 bases at V and 4 bases at J, with 21 bases between the two ends. The length of the CDR3 is 16 residues. Germline V lookup: CDR1 SGHRS, CDR2 YFSETQ. The CDR3 protein is CASSPPRDGVRYEQYF. The CDR3 nucleotides are TGCGCCAGCAGCCCTCCCCGCGACGGAGTACGATACGAGCAGTACTTC. Full variable domain (rest looked up from reference TRBV5-1 and TRBJ2-7): KAGVTQTPRYLIKTRGQQVTLSCSPISGHRSVSWYQQTPGQGLQFLFEYFSETQRNKGNFPGRFSGRQFSNSRSEMNVSTLELGDSALYLCASSPPRDGVRYEQYFGPGTRLTVT.

This clonotype was seen a handful of times. This rearrangement joins TRBV18 to TRBJ2-1; a possible D gene is TRBD1 (5 bases). The V end lost 0 bases, the J end lost 7 bases, and 7 bases lay between the germline ends. CDR3 length equals 13 residues. Looked up from germline, CDR1 is KGHSH and CDR2 is LQKENI. In nucleotides, the CDR3 is TGTGCCAGCTCACCACCAGCAGGGAATGAGCAGTTCTTC. This codes for CASSPPAGNEQFF. Full variable domain (outside the CDR3, taken from reference TRBV18 and TRBJ2-1): NAGVMQNPRHLVRRRGQEARLRCSPMKGHSHVYWYRQLPEEGLKFMVYLQKENIIDESGMPKERFSAEFPKEGPSILRIQQVVRGDSAAYFCASSPPAGNEQFFGPGTRLTVL.

This clonotype was seen only a few times. The CDR3: CASSSWEGNTEAFF. In DNA, the CDR3 is TGTGCCAGCAGTTCATGGGAGGGGAACACTGAAGCTTTCTTT. The rearrangement uses TRBV6-2 or TRBV6-3 and TRBJ1-1, with D uncertain. This CDR3 is built from 14 residues. Trimming took 4 bases from V and 1 from J, leaving 10 bases between them. Germline CDR1 reads MNHEY; CDR2 reads SVGEGT.

The V call is TRBV4-1, the J call TRBJ1-1; TRBD1 might be the D (5 bases). CDR1 and CDR2 from the germline V gene are MGHRA and YSYEKL. Trimming removed 6 bases at V and 0 bases at J, with 11 bases between. The CDR3 runs to 14 residues. The CDR3 DNA is TGCGCCAGCAGTTACATCAGGGTGAACACTGAAGCTTTCTTT. This gives the protein CASSYIRVNTEAFF.

This rearrangement joins TRBV7-2 to TRBJ1-2; no clear D. Deletions cut 4 bases from V and 3 bases from J, with 6 bases between. Looked up from germline, CDR1 is SGHTA and CDR2 is FQGNSA. This CDR3 comprises 12 residues. The CDR3 nucleotides read TGTGCCAGCAGCTGGCAGGACTATGGCTACACCTTC. This translates into CASSWQDYGYTF.

The chain recombines TRBV7-9 with TRBJ2-1; D is undetermined. Trimming took 7 bases from V and 9 from J, leaving 19 bases between them. The germline V gene encodes CDR1 SEHNR and CDR2 FQNEAQ (reference sequence). The CDR3 loop spans 14 amino acids. The CDR3 region is CASNTLAKAGEQFF. The CDR3 DNA follows: TGTGCCAGCAACACCCTGGCTAAGGCAGGTGAGCAGTTCTTC.

In its sample, this clonotype was seen many times. The chain couples TRBV7-2 to TRBJ2-3; no definite D call. With 0 bases removed from V and 3 bases from J, the gap between germline ends came to 4 bases. Per germline, CDR1 SGHTA and CDR2 FQGNSA. The CDR3 has 13 amino acids. The CDR3 loop reads CASSLALTDTQYF. CDR3 in DNA: TGTGCCAGCAGCTTAGCTCTGACAGATACGCAGTATTTT.

This sequence joins TRBV29-1 and TRBJ2-7, with D possibly matching TRBD1 (5 bases). V shed 4 bases and J shed 2 bases, with 9 bases lying between them. Germline V gene data show CDR1 as SQVTM and CDR2 as ANQGSEA. CDR3 length equals 12 residues. The CDR3 loop is CSVGQTAYEQYF. In DNA form, the CDR3 reads TGCAGCGTTGGACAGACAGCCTACGAGCAGTACTTC.

This clonotype was detected a few times. The chain employs TRBV6-6 and TRBJ1-5, with D tentatively TRBD1 (5 bases). The CDR3 is made up of 17 amino acids. Trimming left V 2 bases short and J 0 bases short, with 14 bases between. CDR1 is MNHNY, CDR2 SVGAGI, per germline (reference sequence). The CDR3 coding sequence is TGTGCCAGCAGTTACGCCAGGACAACTAATAGCAATCAGCCCCAGCATTTT. Protein sequence: CASSYARTTNSNQPQHF.

This clonotype has a handful of counts. The gene calls are TRBV6-2 or TRBV6-3 and TRBJ2-7; D gene uncertain. V was clipped by 6 bases and J by 5 bases, with 14 bases between them. CDR1 and CDR2 from the germline V gene are MNHEY and SVGEGT. CDR3 length equals 13 residues. CDR3 nucleotides: TGTGCCAGCAGCTTCACTCGAGCGAACGAGCAGTACTTC. Protein product: CASSFTRANEQYF.

This clonotype was found a few times. The chain joins TRBV5-1 to TRBJ1-2, with 9 bases aligning to TRBD1. The CDR3 consists of 19 residues. J lost 0 bases, V lost 4 bases, and 16 bases had no gene match. The V gene's germline CDR1 is SGHRS and CDR2 YFSETQ. The CDR3 DNA sequence: TGCGCCAGCAGCCGGACAATGCTGGGACAGGGACCTCCTAACTATGGCTACACCTTC. It codes for CASSRTMLGQGPPNYGYTF.

This clonotype came up many times. V usage is TRBV11-2 and J usage is TRBJ2-6, with a possible D match to TRBD1 (6 bases). V was cut by 3 bases and J by 1 base, with 28 bases left in between. Germline values: CDR1 SGHAT, CDR2 FQNNGV. This CDR3 spans 22 amino acids. The CDR3, as DNA: TGTGCCAGCAGCTTCGCAAGCCGGATCCGGGACACAGGGAGTTCTGGGGCCAACGTCCTGACTTTC. Translation: CASSFASRIRDTGSSGANVLTF.

This clonotype was observed many times. The chain uses TRBV7-2 and TRBJ2-7, with D perhaps TRBD2 (6 bases). The CDR3 totals 14 residues. Germline-derived CDR1 and CDR2 are SGHTA and FQGNSA. Trimming left V 5 bases short and J 3 bases short, with 14 bases between. The CDR3 reads CASSPGRGGYEQYF. The CDR3 DNA is TGTGCCAGCAGCCCCGGGAGAGGTGGCTACGAGCAGTACTTC.

This clonotype was seen more than once but under ten times. The chain joins TRBV6-6 to TRBJ2-1; 9 nucleotides align to TRBD2. V lost 4 bases to trimming and J lost 5 bases; unmatched junction nucleotides: 6. The germline V gene encodes CDR1 MNHNY and CDR2 SVGAGI (reference sequence). The CDR3 runs 15 residues. The CDR3 nucleotides are TGTGCCAGCAGTTTTGGCGGGGGGGCTAACAATGAGCAGTTCTTC. This codes for CASSFGGGANNEQFF.